The 8 T cell receptor beta chains in this list originate from one sample, sequenced in a study of control samples from healthy donors and cancer patients. Produced via immunoSEQ multiplex PCR; TCRdb's table is partial and in-frame only. The data hold roughly 140,000 clones, with roughly nine tenths observed a single time. The sequenced material came from blood. The receptors were sampled from a man aged 25 to 40 in good health.

The chain recombines TRBV7-2 with TRBJ2-2; 10 bases match TRBD2. The junction had 6 bases not matched to a gene; V was cut back by 1 base and J by 4 bases. CDR3 size: 17 residues. Per germline, CDR1 SGHTA and CDR2 FQGNSA. DNA of the CDR3: TGTGCCAGCAGCTTAGTGCCCAGCGGGAGGGTCACCGGGGAGCTGTTTTTT. Amino acids: CASSLVPSGRVTGELFF.

The chain uses TRBV5-5 and TRBJ1-5; a weak D match, TRBD1 (5 bases). Trimming took 0 bases from V and 5 from J, leaving 9 bases between them. The CDR3 extends over 14 amino acids. Germline loops: CDR1 SGHKS, CDR2 YYEKEE (reference sequence). The DNA for the CDR3 is TGTGCCAGCAGCTTGGTGCCGGGGGATCAGCCCCAGCATTTT. Protein product: CASSLVPGDQPQHF.

The chain joins TRBV5-6 to TRBJ2-5; D is undetermined. This CDR3 has 14 residues. From germline, CDR1 is SGHDT and CDR2 YYEEEE. The germline V and J ends were trimmed by 0 bases and 5 bases, with 11 bases remaining between them. In DNA form, the CDR3 reads TGTGCCAGCAGCTTGGCCGGGTCCCGGGAGACCCAGTACTTC. Translating it yields CASSLAGSRETQYF.

The V and J genes are TRBV18 and TRBJ2-5; D not certain. CDR1 is KGHSH and CDR2 is LQKENI in the germline V gene. The CDR3 totals 13 residues. V lost 4 bases, J lost 3 bases, and 9 bases lay in between. DNA for the CDR3: TGTGCCAGCTCACTCTCTCTGAAAGAGACCCAGTACTTC. The encoded protein is CASSLSLKETQYF.

The chain uses TRBV10-3 and TRBJ2-7, with 9 bases that match TRBD1. The V gene end was trimmed by 4 bases and the J gene end by 5 bases; junction bases not matched to a gene: 3. Germline CDR1 reads ENHRY; CDR2 reads SYGVKD. This CDR3 spans 13 amino acids. The CDR3 is CAISGGQGNEQYF. In DNA form, the CDR3 reads TGTGCCATCAGTGGAGGACAGGGGAACGAGCAGTACTTC.

The chain uses TRBV2 and TRBJ1-2; 9 bases are a match to TRBD1. The V and J ends lost 4 bases and 3 bases, in that order; junction bases with no gene match: 12. Per germline, CDR1 SNHLY and CDR2 FYNNEI. The CDR3 loop spans 17 amino acids. The CDR3 coding sequence is TGTGCCAGCAGTGCGGCGACAGGGGGAGGGCGGGACTATGGCTACACCTTC. Translated, it gives CASSAATGGGRDYGYTF.

This clone was counted once. The chain carries TRBV6-1 and TRBJ1-3, with D perhaps TRBD1 (5 bases). There are 16 residues in the CDR3. Looked up from germline, CDR1 is MNHNS and CDR2 is SASEGT. V was shortened by 2 bases and J by 1 base, with 12 bases between the two germline ends. CDR3 DNA sequence: TGTGCCAGCAGTGAACCCTGGGGGTCATCTGGAAACACCATATATTTT. Its protein is CASSEPWGSSGNTIYF.

The rearrangement joins TRBV4-2 to TRBJ1-6; 8 bases are a match to TRBD1. This CDR3 is 15 amino acids long. CDR1 is LGHNA and CDR2 is YNFKEQ in the germline V gene. Trimming removed 0 bases from V and 10 bases from J; junction bases left unmatched: 5. CDR3 coding DNA: TGTGCCAGCAGCCAAGAAGGACAGGGCGGCTCACCCCTCCACTTT. Its translation is CASSQEGQGGSPLHF.